This T cell receptor (beta chain) was identified in a study of T cells in Graves' hyperthyroidism and ophthalmopathy. Overall study findings and caveats: In simple terms, a model built on 13 V-J features told ophthalmopathy apart from stable hyperthyroidism. Most thyroid clonotypes expanded above 0.001 appeared in blood too.

This CDR3 contains 12 residues. Germline values: CDR1 LNHNV, CDR2 YYDKDF (reference sequence). The V end was cut by 6 bases, the J end by 4 bases, with 10 bases between. Uncontrolled infection, other autoimmune disease, pregnancy or lactation disqualified patients from enrolment. A word on this clonotype: Its antigen is as yet unknown.

Amplification yielded TCR beta CDR3 regions, with RNA transcripts as the source. HTBI primers were used for first-round RT-PCR of the TCR CDR3. TCRdb redid the calling of the multiplex PCR reads with MiXCR, one entry per CDR3 protein. The sample lists hundreds of thousands of distinct CDR3 sequences; more than 15% were seen once. The sequence came from a woman in her 40s with Graves' ophthalmopathy. The sequenced sample consisted of blood. The chain couples TRBV15 to TRBJ2-7, with a weak D call TRBD1 (5 bases). The DNA for the CDR3 is TGTGCCACCAGTAAGGGGTTATACGAGCAGTACTTC. This encodes CATSKGLYEQYF.